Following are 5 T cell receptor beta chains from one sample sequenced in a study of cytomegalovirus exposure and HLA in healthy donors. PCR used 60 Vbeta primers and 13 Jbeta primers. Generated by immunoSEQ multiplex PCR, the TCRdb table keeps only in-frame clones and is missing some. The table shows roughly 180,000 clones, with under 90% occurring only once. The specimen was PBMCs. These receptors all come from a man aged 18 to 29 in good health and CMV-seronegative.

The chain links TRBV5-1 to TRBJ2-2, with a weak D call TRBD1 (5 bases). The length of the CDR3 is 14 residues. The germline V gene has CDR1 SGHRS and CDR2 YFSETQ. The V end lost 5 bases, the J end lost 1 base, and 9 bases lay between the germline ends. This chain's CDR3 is CASRTAVNTGELFF. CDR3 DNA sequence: TGCGCCAGCAGGACAGCCGTGAACACCGGGGAGCTGTTTTTT.

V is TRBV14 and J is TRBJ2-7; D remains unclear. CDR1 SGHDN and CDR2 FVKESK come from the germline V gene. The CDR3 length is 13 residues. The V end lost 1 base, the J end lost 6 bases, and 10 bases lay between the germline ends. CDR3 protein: CASSQVRSIEQYF. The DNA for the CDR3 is TGTGCCAGCAGCCAAGTCCGGAGTATCGAGCAGTACTTC.

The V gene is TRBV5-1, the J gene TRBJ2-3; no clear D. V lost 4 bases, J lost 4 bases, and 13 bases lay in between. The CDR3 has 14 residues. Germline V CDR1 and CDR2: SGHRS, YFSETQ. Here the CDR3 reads CASSLSRSADTQYF. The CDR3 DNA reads TGCGCCAGCAGCCTATCGAGAAGCGCAGATACGCAGTATTTT.

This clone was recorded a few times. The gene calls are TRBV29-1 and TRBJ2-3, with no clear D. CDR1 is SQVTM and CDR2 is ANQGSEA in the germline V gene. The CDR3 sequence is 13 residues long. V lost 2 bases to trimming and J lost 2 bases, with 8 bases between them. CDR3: CSVESPPTDTQYF. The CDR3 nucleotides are TGCAGCGTTGAAAGCCCTCCCACAGATACGCAGTATTTT.

As DNA, the CDR3 is TGTGCCAGCAGCTTGGAGGGACAGGCCCACGAGCAGTACTTC. Translation: CASSLEGQAHEQYF. This rearrangement joins TRBV5-4 to TRBJ2-7; TRBD1 matches 8 bases. V gave up 0 bases and J gave up 5 bases; unmatched junction bases: 4. Looked up from germline, CDR1 is SGHNT and CDR2 is YYREEE (reference sequence). The CDR3 runs to 14 residues.